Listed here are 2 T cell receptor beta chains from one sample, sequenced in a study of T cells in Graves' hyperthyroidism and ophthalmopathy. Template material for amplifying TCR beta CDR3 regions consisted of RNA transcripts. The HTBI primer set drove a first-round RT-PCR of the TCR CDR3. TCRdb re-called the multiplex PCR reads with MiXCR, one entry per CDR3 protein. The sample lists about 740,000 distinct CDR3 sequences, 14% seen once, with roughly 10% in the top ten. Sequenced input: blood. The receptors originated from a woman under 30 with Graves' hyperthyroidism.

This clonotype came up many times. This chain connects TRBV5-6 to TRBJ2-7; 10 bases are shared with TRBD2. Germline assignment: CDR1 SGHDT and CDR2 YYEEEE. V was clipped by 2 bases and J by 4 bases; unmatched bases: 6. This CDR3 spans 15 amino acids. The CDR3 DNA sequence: TGTGCCAGCAGCTTTGGGACTAGCGTTGTTTACGAGCAGTACTTC. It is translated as CASSFGTSVVYEQYF.

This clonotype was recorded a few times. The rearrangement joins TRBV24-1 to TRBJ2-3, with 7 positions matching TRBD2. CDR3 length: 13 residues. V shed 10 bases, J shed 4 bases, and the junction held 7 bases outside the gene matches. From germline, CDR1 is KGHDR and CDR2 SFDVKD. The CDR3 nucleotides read TGTGCCACGAGCGGGACTAACGCAGATACGCAGTATTTT. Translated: CATSGTNADTQYF.